This TCR beta chain was identified during a study of blood T cell repertoires in COVID-19. Study information: Researchers got acute and convalescent COVID-19 samples from the United States, Italy and Spain. In each case, the material was cDNA or gDNA derived from T cells, B-cell-depleted T cells, or PBMCs.

How the authors handled the data: Estimation of nucleated cell counts relied on the amplification of reference gene primers. Sequencing was performed with immunoSEQ multiplex PCR; in TCRdb, only in-frame clones are kept and a portion is missing. The V and J calls and clone size come from that table; D and trimming were worked out from the DNA. There are 50,000 to 85,000 clones in the sample; roughly nine tenths occur only once, and around 6.7% lies in the top ten. The J segment lost 3 bases and the V segment lost 4 bases, leaving 4 bases of the junction unmatched. The CDR3 is made up of 14 amino acids. CDR1 MNHEY and CDR2 SVGEGT come from the germline V gene.

This sequence joins TRBV6-2 or TRBV6-3 and TRBJ2-7, with TRBD1 matching 9 bases. This clonotype originated in a human donor in a cohort sampled during active COVID-19. The specimen was peripheral blood. The CDR3 region is CASSSGQGNYEQYF. The CDR3 nucleotides read TGTGCCAGCAGTTCGGGACAGGGAAACTACGAGCAGTACTTC.